This TCR beta chain was retrieved from a study of control samples from healthy donors and cancer patients. Generated by immunoSEQ multiplex PCR, the TCRdb table keeps only in-frame clones and is missing some. The sample has roughly 100,000 clones, approximately 90% seen once. Trimming removed 4 bases at V and 3 bases at J, with 11 bases between. The CDR3 totals 14 residues. From germline, CDR1 is SGDLS and CDR2 YYNGEE. The sequence was collected from a man between 60 and 75 years old with lung cancer. The rearrangement links TRBV9 to TRBJ1-5, with D hard to call. The sequenced sample consisted of PBMCs. Here the CDR3 reads CASSNVATNQPQHF. The CDR3 DNA follows: TGTGCCAGCAGCAACGTAGCTACCAATCAGCCCCAGCATTTT.